This T cell receptor (beta chain) was identified during a study of CD8 T cells in ankylosing spondylitis. Each CDR3 protein gets one entry after TCRdb re-called the 5' RACE reads with MiXCR. The sample lists 200,000 to 300,000 distinct CDR3 sequences; about 10% were seen once. This clonotype was detected ten times or more. The clonotype was recovered from a male donor with ankylosing spondylitis or in good health (not recorded which). What was sequenced was blood, either unsorted or a sorted T cell fraction (not recorded which).

The CDR3 coding sequence is TGCGCCAGCAGCTTGGCGGAATCCGGGACGAACACTGAAGCTTTCTTT. Protein: CASSLAESGTNTEAFF. The gene calls are TRBV5-1 and TRBJ1-1; tentative D call: TRBD1 (5 bases). Germline values: CDR1 SGHRS, CDR2 YFSETQ. Trimming removed 0 bases from V and 1 base from J, with 13 bases in between. This CDR3 has 16 residues.